The 16 T cell receptor beta chains given below trace back to one sample, sequenced in a study of blood T cells in healthy people across ages. It was with a sample-barcoded 5' primer and a J-beta primer mix that a second PCR of about 6 to 12 cycles was run. TCRdb passed the 5' RACE reads through MiXCR, listing each CDR3 protein once. The data contain 730,000 or so distinct CDR3 sequences, roughly 43% of them singletons. Input material: blood. Every receptor here comes from a woman in her fifties or sixties in good health.

In its sample, this clonotype was seen a few times. The rearrangement links TRBV20-1 to TRBJ2-3, with 15 bases aligning to TRBD2. Germline CDR1 and CDR2: DFQATT and SNEGSKA (reference sequence). The CDR3 contains 15 residues. Trimming cost V 6 bases and J 6 bases; bases outside gene matches: 7. This CDR3 is CSATSGTSGGDTQYF. CDR3 nucleotides: TGCAGTGCGACCTCCGGGACTAGCGGGGGGGATACGCAGTATTTT.

This sequence joins TRBV11-2 and TRBJ1-2; 9 positions agree with TRBD1. Unmatched junction bases numbered 6, after V lost 0 bases and J lost 4 bases. The CDR3 has 16 amino acids. Germline CDR1 and CDR2: SGHAT and FQNNGV. The CDR3 sequence is CASSLDPGTGTYGYTF. The CDR3 coding sequence is TGTGCCAGCAGCTTAGATCCAGGGACAGGGACCTATGGCTACACCTTC.

This chain links TRBV5-1 with TRBJ1-1; D possibly corresponds to TRBD1 (5 bases). With 0 bases removed from V and 8 bases from J, the gap between germline ends came to 14 bases. Germline V gene data show CDR1 as SGHRS and CDR2 as YFSETQ. This CDR3 contains 14 residues. CDR3 region: CASSLAGAEKEAFF. The CDR3 region has the DNA TGCGCCAGCAGCTTGGCCGGGGCGGAAAAAGAAGCTTTCTTT.

The CDR3 DNA reads as TGTGCCAGCAGTGATGAGGGGGGCGGCTCCTACGAGCAGTACTTC. It yields the protein CASSDEGGGSYEQYF. This chain connects TRBV2 to TRBJ2-7; perhaps D is TRBD1 or TRBD2 (6 bases each). V was trimmed by 3 bases and J by 0 bases, leaving 12 bases between them. The CDR3 runs 15 residues. The V gene's germline CDR1 is SNHLY and CDR2 FYNNEI.

The V call is TRBV10-3, the J call TRBJ2-3; 11 bases align to TRBD2. CDR1 and CDR2 (germline): ENHRY, SYGVKD. The junction had 1 base not matched to a gene; V was cut back by 5 bases and J by 6 bases. The CDR3 contains 13 residues. The CDR3 loop is CAISRTSGDTQYF. CDR3 nucleotide sequence: TGTGCCATCAGTCGGACTAGCGGGGATACGCAGTATTTT.

The chain is built from TRBV5-1 and TRBJ1-2; D may be TRBD1 (6 bases). Germline V lookup: CDR1 SGHRS, CDR2 YFSETQ. The CDR3 is made up of 14 amino acids. The V end was cut by 7 bases, the J end by 2 bases, with 15 bases between. The CDR3 DNA is TGCGCCAGCCGAGGCGGGACAACAAACTATGGCTACACCTTC. Protein sequence: CASRGGTTNYGYTF.

CDR3 residues: CASGTPFSGGANEQFF. CDR3 in DNA: TGCGCCAGCGGCACCCCTTTTAGCGGGGGGGCTAATGAGCAGTTCTTC. The rearrangement joins TRBV5-1 to TRBJ2-1; TRBD2 matches at 11 bases. The V gene's germline CDR1 is SGHRS and CDR2 YFSETQ. After removal of 7 bases from V and 7 bases from J, the junction contained 13 bases not matched to a gene. This CDR3 contains 16 residues.

J is TRBJ2-5 and V is TRBV4-2; 8 nucleotides line up with TRBD2. Losses at the gene ends were 4 bases for V and 3 bases for J; bases not matched to a gene: 10. CDR1 and CDR2 from the germline V gene are LGHNA and YNFKEQ. The CDR3 runs 16 residues. The chain's CDR3 is CASSLRGLGEKETQYF. CDR3 nucleotides: TGTGCCAGCAGCCTGAGGGGACTAGGTGAAAAAGAGACCCAGTACTTC.

This clonotype showed up just a few times. The rearrangement joins TRBV18 to TRBJ1-1; D gene ambiguous. The CDR3 consists of 14 residues. The germline V gene encodes CDR1 KGHSH and CDR2 LQKENI. Trimming cost V 0 bases and J 4 bases, with 9 bases left between them. The CDR3 sequence is CASSPPGVVTEAFF. The CDR3 DNA reads TGTGCCAGCTCACCACCTGGGGTTGTCACTGAAGCTTTCTTT.

This clonotype was detected a few times. A much larger clone differs from this one at a single base, so this may be a read error. The chain employs TRBV7-9 and TRBJ2-5; D is ambiguous. The J call is doubtful: the DNA matches TRBJ2-7 better. The V gene's germline CDR1 is SEHNR and CDR2 FQNEAQ (reference sequence). The length of the CDR3 is 10 residues. Written as DNA, the CDR3 is TGTGCCAGCAGTTTAGACGAGCAGTACTTC. Its translation is CASSLDEQYF.

The chain carries TRBV9 and TRBJ2-1; D is ambiguous. The CDR3 loop spans 16 amino acids. Trimming removed 1 base at V and 6 bases at J, with 17 bases between. Germline V CDR1 and CDR2: SGDLS, YYNGEE. The CDR3 DNA is TGTGCCAGCAGCGTATCAAGTGACGCAGCGCGCAATGAGCAGTTCTTC. Its protein product is CASSVSSDAARNEQFF.

This clonotype was picked up many times. The chain is built from TRBV13 and TRBJ2-5; no clear D. The length of the CDR3 is 11 residues. Per germline, CDR1 PRHDT and CDR2 FYEKMQ (reference sequence). V dropped 0 bases and J dropped 6 bases, with 2 bases sitting between them. CDR3 sequence: CASSLGQTQYF. In nucleotides, the CDR3 is TGTGCCAGCAGCTTAGGACAGACCCAGTACTTC. The full variable domain, with the rest looked up from reference TRBV13 and TRBJ2-5, is AAGVIQSPRHLIKEKRETATLKCYPIPRHDTVYWYQQGPGQDPQFLISFYEKMQSDKGSIPDRFSAQQFSDYHSELNMSSLELGDSALYFCASSLGQTQYFGPGTRLLVL.

This chain uses TRBV4-3 with TRBJ2-7, with D perhaps matching TRBD2 (6 bases). This CDR3 has 15 residues. V was pared by 3 bases and J by 0 bases, with 12 bases between. Per the germline V gene, CDR1 is LGHNA and CDR2 is YSLEER. The CDR3: CASSHDPTSSYEQYF. DNA for the CDR3: TGCGCCAGCAGCCATGATCCGACTAGCTCCTACGAGCAGTACTTC.

This chain links TRBV28 with TRBJ2-5; D ambiguous. This CDR3 has 16 residues. V lost 1 base to trimming and J lost 11 bases, with 23 bases between them. Per the germline V gene, CDR1 is MDHEN and CDR2 is SYDVKM. This chain's CDR3 is CASSLSSPSSYNEQYF. CDR3 DNA: TGTGCCAGCAGTTTATCCAGTCCCAGCTCCTACAATGAGCAGTACTTC.

This clonotype has ten or more counts. The rearrangement uses TRBV29-1 and TRBJ2-3; weak D call: TRBD2 (6 bases). Germline lookup yields CDR1 SQVTM and CDR2 ANQGSEA. V gave up 4 bases and J gave up 4 bases, with 15 bases separating them. The CDR3 spans 14 residues. CDR3 bases: TGCAGCGTTGGGGGGACTTCGTCAGCAGATACGCAGTATTTT. Translating it yields CSVGGTSSADTQYF.

This clonotype has a handful of counts. This chain links TRBV13 with TRBJ2-1; D is unclear. The CDR3 loop spans 13 amino acids. Per the germline V gene, CDR1 is PRHDT and CDR2 is FYEKMQ (reference sequence). Trimming removed 2 bases at V and 5 bases at J, with 7 bases between. CDR3 sequence reads: CASSLNSNNEQFF. CDR3 DNA sequence: TGTGCCAGCAGCTTAAACAGCAACAATGAGCAGTTCTTC. Combining the CDR3 with reference TRBV13 and TRBJ2-1 gives the whole variable domain AAGVIQSPRHLIKEKRETATLKCYPIPRHDTVYWYQQGPGQDPQFLISFYEKMQSDKGSIPDRFSAQQFSDYHSELNMSSLELGDSALYFCASSLNSNNEQFFGPGTRLTVL.